Only a few counts were recorded for the clone carrying this TCR beta chain. As yet, its antigen is unknown. This sample is part of a study of T-cell reconstitution after alpha-beta-depleted transplantation in children. Germline CDR1 reads SGHVS; CDR2 reads FNYEAQ. The CDR3 length is 16 residues. V gave up 3 bases and J gave up 3 bases; unmatched junction bases: 11. Whole-study findings and limits: Counts and diversity of T cells one year after transplant came mostly from newly produced T cells. Recipient T cells and thymic progenitors that survived gave rise to the high TCRbeta diversity observed at day 60 in some patients.

Preparation of the TCRbeta library used unique molecular identifiers. Via MiXCR, TCRdb re-called the PCR reads, giving one row per CDR3 protein. The sample carries fewer than 1 million distinct CDR3 sequences, around 15% recorded once. The rearrangement joins TRBV7-6 to TRBJ2-7, with 7 nucleotides matching TRBD1. Material: PBMCs, mostly from graft donor cells, obtained 360 days after TCRalphabeta/CD19-depleted stem cell transplant. The receptor's source is a male patient younger than 18 who had a stem cell transplant for acute lymphoblastic leukemia, so the T cells may come from the graft donor. The CDR3 sequence is CASSLHMGTEGYEQYF. CDR3 DNA: TGTGCCAGCAGCTTGCACATGGGGACAGAAGGCTACGAGCAGTACTTC.